This T cell receptor beta chain was identified in a study of T cells in Graves' hyperthyroidism and ophthalmopathy. In this sample, this clonotype turned up many times. Germline V lookup: CDR1 SGHDN, CDR2 FVKESK. V gave up 0 bases and J gave up 10 bases, with 12 bases separating them. CDR3 length: 13 amino acids. Criteria for exclusion of patients were uncontrolled infection, other autoimmune disease, pregnancy or lactation. Blood dates from first hyperthyroidism diagnosis, before any ophthalmopathy symptoms. There were TCR beta CDR3 regions amplified from RNA transcripts. TCR CDR3 regions were first amplified by RT-PCR with HTBI primers. TCRdb used MiXCR to reprocess the multiplex PCR reads, holding one entry per CDR3 protein. The sample has around 350,000 distinct CDR3 sequences, about a sixth seen once; the top ten hold approximately 33%.

The sequence was obtained from a woman aged 25-40 years with Graves' hyperthyroidism that later progressed to Graves' ophthalmopathy. The gene calls are TRBV14 and TRBJ1-2; D not resolved. Sequencing was carried out using blood. Here the CDR3 reads CASSQDLGQNYTF. The DNA of the CDR3 is TGTGCCAGCAGCCAAGATCTTGGGCAGAACTACACCTTC.